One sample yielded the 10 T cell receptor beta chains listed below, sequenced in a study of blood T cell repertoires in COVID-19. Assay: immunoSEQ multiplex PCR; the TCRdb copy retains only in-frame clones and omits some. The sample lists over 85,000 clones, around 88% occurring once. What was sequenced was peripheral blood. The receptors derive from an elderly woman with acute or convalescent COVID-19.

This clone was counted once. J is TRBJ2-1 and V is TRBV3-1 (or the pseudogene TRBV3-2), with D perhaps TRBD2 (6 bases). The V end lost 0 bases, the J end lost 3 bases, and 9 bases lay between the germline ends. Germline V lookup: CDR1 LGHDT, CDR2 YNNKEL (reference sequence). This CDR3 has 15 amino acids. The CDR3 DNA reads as TGTGCCAGCAGCCAAGACCAGGGACTCTACAATGAGCAGTTCTTC. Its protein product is CASSQDQGLYNEQFF.

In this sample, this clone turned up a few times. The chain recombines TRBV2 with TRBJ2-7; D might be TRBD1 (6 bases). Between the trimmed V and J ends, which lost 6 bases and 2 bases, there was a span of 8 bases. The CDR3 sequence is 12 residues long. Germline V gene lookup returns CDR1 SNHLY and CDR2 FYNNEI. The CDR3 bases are TGTGCCAGCAGCGGACAGACCTACGAGCAGTACTTC. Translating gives CASSGQTYEQYF.

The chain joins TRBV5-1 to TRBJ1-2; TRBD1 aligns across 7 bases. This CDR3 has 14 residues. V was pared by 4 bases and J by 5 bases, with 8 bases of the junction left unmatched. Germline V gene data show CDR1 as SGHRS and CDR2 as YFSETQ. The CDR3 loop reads CASSLEGGGYGYTF. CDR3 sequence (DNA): TGCGCCAGCAGCCTGGAAGGGGGCGGATATGGCTACACCTTC.

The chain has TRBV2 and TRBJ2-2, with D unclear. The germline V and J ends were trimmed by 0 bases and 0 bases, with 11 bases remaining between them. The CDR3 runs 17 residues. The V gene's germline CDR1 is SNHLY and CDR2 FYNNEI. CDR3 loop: CASSEARFGSNTGELFF. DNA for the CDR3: TGTGCCAGCAGTGAAGCGAGGTTCGGTTCGAACACCGGGGAGCTGTTTTTT.

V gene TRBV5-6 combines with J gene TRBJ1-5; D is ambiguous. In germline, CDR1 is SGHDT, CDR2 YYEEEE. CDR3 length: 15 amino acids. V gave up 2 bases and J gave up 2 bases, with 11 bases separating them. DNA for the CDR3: TGTGCCAGCAGCTTTCGAGGGAGGGGCAATCAGCCCCAGCATTTT. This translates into CASSFRGRGNQPQHF.

CDR3 loop: CASSLRPTSDYEQYF. For the CDR3, the DNA is TGCGCCAGCAGCCTGAGGCCTACTAGCGACTACGAGCAGTACTTC. This sequence joins TRBV5-1 and TRBJ2-7, with 7 bases that match TRBD2. V lost 4 bases, J lost 3 bases, and 10 bases stayed unmatched. CDR3 length: 15 residues. Germline lookup yields CDR1 SGHRS and CDR2 YFSETQ.

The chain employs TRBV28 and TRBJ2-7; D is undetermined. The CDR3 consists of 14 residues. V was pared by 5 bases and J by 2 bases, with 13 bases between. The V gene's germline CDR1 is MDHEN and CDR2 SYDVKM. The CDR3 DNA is TGTGCCAGCAGTCCCCCTGACTTTGCCTACGAGCAGTACTTC. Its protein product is CASSPPDFAYEQYF.

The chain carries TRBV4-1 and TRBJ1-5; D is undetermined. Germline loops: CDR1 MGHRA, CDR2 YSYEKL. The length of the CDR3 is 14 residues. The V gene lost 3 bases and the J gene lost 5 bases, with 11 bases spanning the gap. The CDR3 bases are TGCGCCAGCAGCCAGCCTGACATTTATCAGCCCCAGCATTTT. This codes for CASSQPDIYQPQHF.

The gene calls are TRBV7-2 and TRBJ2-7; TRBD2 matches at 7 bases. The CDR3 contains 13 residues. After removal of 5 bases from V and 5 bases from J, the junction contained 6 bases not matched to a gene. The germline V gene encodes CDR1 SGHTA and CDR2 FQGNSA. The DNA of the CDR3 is TGTGCCAGCAGCGGGGCGGGGGTAGACGAGCAGTACTTC. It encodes CASSGAGVDEQYF.

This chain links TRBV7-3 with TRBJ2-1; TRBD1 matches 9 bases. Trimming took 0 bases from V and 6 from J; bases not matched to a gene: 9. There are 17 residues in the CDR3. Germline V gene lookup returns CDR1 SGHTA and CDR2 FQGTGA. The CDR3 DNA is TGTGCCAGCAGCTTAACACGTACAGGGGGCGTAGGCAATGAGCAGTTCTTC. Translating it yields CASSLTRTGGVGNEQFF.